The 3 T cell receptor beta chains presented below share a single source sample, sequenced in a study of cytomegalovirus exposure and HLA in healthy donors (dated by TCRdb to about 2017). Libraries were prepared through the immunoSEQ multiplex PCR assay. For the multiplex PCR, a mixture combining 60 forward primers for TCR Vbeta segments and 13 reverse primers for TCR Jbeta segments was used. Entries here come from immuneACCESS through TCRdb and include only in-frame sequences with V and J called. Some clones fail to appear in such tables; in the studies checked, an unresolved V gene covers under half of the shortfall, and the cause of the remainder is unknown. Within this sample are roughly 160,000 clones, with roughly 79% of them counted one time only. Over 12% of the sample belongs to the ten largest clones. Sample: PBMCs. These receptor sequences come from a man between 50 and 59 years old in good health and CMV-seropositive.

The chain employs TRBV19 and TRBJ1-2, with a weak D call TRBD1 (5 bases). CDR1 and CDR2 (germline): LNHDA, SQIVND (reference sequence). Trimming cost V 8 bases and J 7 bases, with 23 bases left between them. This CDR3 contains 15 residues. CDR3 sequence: CASVVGTGDVGGYTF. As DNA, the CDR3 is TGTGCCAGTGTGGTGGGGACGGGGGACGTCGGTGGCTACACCTTC.

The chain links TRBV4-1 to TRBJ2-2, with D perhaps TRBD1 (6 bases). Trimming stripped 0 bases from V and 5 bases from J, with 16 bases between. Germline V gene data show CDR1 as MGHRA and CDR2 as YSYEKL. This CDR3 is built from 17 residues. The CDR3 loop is CASSQDQQGRVTGELFF. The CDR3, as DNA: TGCGCCAGCAGCCAAGATCAACAGGGAAGAGTAACCGGGGAGCTGTTTTTT.

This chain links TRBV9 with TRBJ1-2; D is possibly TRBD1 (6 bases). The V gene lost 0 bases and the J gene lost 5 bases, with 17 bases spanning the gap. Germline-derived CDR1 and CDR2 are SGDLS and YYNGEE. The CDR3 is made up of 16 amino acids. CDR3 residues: CASSVGRGDRYYGYTF. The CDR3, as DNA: TGTGCCAGCAGCGTAGGCAGGGGCGACAGGTATTATGGCTACACCTTC.